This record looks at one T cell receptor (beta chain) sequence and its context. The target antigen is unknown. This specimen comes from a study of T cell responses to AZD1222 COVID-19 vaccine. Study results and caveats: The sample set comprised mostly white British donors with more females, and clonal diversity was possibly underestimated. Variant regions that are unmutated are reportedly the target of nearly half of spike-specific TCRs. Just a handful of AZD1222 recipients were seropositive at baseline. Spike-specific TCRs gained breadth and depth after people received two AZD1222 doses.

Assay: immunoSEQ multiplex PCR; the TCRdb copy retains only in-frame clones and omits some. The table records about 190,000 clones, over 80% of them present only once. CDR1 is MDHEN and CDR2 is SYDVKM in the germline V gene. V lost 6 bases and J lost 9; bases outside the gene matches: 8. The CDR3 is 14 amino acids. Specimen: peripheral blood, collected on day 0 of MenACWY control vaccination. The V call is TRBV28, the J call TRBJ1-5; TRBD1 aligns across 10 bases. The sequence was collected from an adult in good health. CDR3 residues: CASSDRGRLRPQHF. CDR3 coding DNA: TGTGCCAGCAGCGACAGGGGGCGACTTAGGCCCCAGCATTTT.